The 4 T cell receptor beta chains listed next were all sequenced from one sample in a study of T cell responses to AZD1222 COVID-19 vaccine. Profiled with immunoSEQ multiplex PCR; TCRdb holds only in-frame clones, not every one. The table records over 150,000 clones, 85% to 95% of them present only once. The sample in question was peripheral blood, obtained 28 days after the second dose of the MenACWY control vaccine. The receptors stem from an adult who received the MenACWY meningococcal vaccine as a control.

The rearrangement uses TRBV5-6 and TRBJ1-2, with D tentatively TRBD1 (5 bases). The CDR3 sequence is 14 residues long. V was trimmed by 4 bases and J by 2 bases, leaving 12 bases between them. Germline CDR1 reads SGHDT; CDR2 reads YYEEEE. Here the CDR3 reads CASSPFGGNYGYTF. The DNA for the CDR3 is TGTGCCAGCAGCCCCTTCGGGGGGAACTATGGCTACACCTTC.

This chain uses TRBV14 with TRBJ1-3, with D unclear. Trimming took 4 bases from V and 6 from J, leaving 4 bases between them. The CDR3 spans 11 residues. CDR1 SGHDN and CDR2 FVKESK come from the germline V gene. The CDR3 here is CASSLINTIYF. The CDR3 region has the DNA TGTGCCAGCAGCCTTATAAACACCATATATTTT.

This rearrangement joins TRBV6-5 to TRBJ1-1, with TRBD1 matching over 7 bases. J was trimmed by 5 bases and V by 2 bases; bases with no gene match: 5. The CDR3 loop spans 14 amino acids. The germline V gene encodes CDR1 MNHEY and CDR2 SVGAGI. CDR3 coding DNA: TGTGCCAGCAGTTACGACAGGGTTAGAACTGAAGCTTTCTTT. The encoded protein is CASSYDRVRTEAFF.

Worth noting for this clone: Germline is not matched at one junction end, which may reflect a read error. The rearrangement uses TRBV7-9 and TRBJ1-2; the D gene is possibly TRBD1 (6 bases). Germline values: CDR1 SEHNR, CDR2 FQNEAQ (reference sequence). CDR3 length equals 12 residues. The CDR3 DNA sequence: TGTGCCAGCAGCTTCCTAAACCAGGGGTGCGACTTC. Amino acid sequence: CASSFLNQGCDF.